This entry describes one TCR beta chain. Germline lookup yields CDR1 MRHNA and CDR2 SNTAGT. The V and J ends lost 4 bases and 8 bases respectively, with 14 bases between them. The CDR3 length is 14 residues. Sequencing was performed with immunoSEQ multiplex PCR; in TCRdb, only in-frame clones are kept and a portion is missing. This table has 90,000 to 100,000 clones, around 84% appearing once. The sample originates from a study of control samples from healthy donors and cancer patients. This receptor was obtained from a man between 70 and 80 years old with lung cancer. The sequencing sample was made of PBMCs. The rearrangement links TRBV6-4 to TRBJ2-2; D uncertain. CDR3 amino acids: CASSVDPLGGELFF. The CDR3 region has the DNA TGTGCCAGCAGTGTGGACCCCTTAGGGGGGGAGCTGTTTTTT.